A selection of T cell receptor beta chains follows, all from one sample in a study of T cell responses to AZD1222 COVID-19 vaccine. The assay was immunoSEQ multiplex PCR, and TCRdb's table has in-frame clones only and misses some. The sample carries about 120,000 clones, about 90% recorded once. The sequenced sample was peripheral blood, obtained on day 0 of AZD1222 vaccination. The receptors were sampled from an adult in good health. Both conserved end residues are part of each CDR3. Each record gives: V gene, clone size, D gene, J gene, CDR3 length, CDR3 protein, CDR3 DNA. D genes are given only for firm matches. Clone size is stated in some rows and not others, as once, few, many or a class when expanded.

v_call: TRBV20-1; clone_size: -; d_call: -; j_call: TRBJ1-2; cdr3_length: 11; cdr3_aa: CSAISGAGYTF; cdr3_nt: TGCAGTGCTATATCAGGGGCGGGCTACACCTTC
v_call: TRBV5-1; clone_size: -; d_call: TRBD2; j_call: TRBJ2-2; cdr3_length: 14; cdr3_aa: CASSRLAGAGELFF; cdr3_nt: TGCGCCAGCAGCCGACTAGCGGGAGCCGGGGAGCTGTTTTTT
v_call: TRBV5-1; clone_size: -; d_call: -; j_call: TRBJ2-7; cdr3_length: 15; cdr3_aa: CASSLGGRGTYEQYF; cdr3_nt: TGCGCCAGCAGCTTGGGAGGCAGGGGAACCTACGAGCAGTACTTC
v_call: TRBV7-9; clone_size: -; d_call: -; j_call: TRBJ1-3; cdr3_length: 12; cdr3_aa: CASPPEGNTIYF; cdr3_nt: TGTGCCAGCCCCCCCGAAGGAAACACCATATATTTT
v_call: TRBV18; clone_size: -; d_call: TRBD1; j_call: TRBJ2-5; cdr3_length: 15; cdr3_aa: CASSPVRDRGETQYF; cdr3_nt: TGTGCCAGCTCACCCGTCCGGGACAGAGGGGAGACCCAGTACTTC
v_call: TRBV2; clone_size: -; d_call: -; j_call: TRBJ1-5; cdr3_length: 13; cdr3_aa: CASLAGVNQPQHF; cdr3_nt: TGTGCCAGCCTGGCCGGGGTCAATCAGCCCCAGCATTTT
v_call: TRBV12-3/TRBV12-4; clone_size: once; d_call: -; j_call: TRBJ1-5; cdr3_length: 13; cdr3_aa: CASSRREGQPQHF; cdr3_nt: TGTGCCAGCAGCCGGCGGGAGGGGCAGCCCCAGCATTTT
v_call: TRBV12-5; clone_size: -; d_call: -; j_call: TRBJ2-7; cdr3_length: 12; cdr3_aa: CASGLVIYEQYF; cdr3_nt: TGTGCTAGTGGTTTGGTGATCTACGAGCAGTACTTC
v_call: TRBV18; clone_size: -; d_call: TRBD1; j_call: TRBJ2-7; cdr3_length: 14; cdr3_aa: CASSRDSVSYEQYF; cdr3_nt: TGTGCCAGCTCTCGGGACAGTGTATCCTACGAGCAGTACTTC
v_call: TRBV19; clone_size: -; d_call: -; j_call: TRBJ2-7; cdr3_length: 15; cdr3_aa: CASSIRGDRTYEQYF; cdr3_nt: TGTGCCAGTAGTATTCGGGGGGACAGAACCTACGAGCAGTACTTC
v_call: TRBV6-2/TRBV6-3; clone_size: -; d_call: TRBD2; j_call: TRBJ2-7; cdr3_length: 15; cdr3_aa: CASSKLADGLYEQYF; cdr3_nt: TGTGCCAGCAGTAAACTAGCGGACGGACTCTACGAGCAGTACTTC
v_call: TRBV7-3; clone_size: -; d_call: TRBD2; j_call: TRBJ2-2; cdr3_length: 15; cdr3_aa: CASSWTSGNTGELFF; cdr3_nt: TGTGCCAGCAGCTGGACTAGCGGAAACACCGGGGAGCTGTTTTTT
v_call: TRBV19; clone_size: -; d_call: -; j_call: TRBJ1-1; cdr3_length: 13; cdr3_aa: CASSTVEDTEAFF; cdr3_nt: TGTGCCAGTAGTACCGTCGAGGATACTGAAGCTTTCTTT
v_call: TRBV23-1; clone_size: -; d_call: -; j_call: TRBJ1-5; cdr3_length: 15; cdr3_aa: CASSQSPGMGQPQHF; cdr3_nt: TGCGCCAGCAGTCAATCTCCCGGGATGGGTCAGCCCCAGCATTTT
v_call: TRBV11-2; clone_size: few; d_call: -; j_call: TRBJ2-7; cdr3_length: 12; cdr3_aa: CASSPSPREQYF; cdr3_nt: TGTGCCAGCAGCCCGAGCCCTAGGGAGCAGTACTTC